The T cell receptor beta chain described here comes from a study of CD8 T cells in ankylosing spondylitis. General study findings and limits: CD8+ cells made up the disease-linked clones, which were relatively rare in peripheral blood. Disease-linked clones were reportedly significantly enriched in matched ankylosing spondylitis synovial fluid. Roughly eight highly homologous variants made up a TCR beta motif that seemed to typify ankylosing spondylitis blood.

Comment on this clonotype: The antigen is undetermined.

The germline CDR1 and CDR2 sequences are SQVTM and ANQGSEA. Trimming cost V 8 bases and J 4 bases, with 16 bases left between them. CDR3 length equals 13 residues. Making use of molecular barcodes, quantitative 5'-RACE generated TCR beta libraries. From the 5' RACE reads, TCRdb called clonotypes with MiXCR, one entry per CDR3 protein. This sample has 250,000 to 300,000 distinct CDR3 sequences; about 20% occur once, and the top ten carry 7.8%. The source of this sequence is a male donor with ankylosing spondylitis or in good health (not recorded which). The V call is TRBV29-1, the J call TRBJ2-3; a weak D match, TRBD1 (6 bases). The sample consisted of blood, either unsorted or a sorted T cell fraction (not recorded which). In DNA, the CDR3 is TGCAGCCTGAATAAAGCAGGGGCAGATACGCAGTATTTT. Translated, it gives CSLNKAGADTQYF.